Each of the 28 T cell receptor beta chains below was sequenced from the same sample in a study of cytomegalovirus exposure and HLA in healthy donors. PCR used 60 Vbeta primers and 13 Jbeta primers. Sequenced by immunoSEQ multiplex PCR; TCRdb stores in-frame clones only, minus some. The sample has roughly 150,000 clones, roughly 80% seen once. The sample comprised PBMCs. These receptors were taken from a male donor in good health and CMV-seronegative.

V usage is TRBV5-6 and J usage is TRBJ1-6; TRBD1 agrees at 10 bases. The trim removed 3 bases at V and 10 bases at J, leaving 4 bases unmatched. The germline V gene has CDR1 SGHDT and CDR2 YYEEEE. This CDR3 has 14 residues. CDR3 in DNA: TGTGCCAGCAGCTCCGACAGGGGGCGGTCACCCCTCCACTTT. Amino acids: CASSSDRGRSPLHF.

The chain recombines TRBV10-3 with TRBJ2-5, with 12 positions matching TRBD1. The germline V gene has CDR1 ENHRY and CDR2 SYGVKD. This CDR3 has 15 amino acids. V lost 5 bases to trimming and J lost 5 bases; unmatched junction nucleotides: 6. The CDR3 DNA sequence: TGTGCCATCAGTCCGGGACAGGGGGCGCGGGAGACCCAGTACTTC. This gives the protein CAISPGQGARETQYF.

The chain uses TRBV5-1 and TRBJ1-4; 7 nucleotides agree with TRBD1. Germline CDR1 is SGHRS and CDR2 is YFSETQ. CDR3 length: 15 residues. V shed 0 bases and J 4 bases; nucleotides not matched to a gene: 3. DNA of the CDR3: TGCGCCAGCAGCTTGGAGGGACAGAGTAATGAAAAACTGTTTTTT. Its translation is CASSLEGQSNEKLFF.

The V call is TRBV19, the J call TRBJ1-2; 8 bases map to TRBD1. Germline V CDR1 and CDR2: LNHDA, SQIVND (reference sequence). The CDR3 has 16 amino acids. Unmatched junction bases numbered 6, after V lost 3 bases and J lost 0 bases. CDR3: CASSIQGAISNYGYTF. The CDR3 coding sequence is TGTGCCAGTAGTATCCAGGGGGCGATTTCTAACTATGGCTACACCTTC.

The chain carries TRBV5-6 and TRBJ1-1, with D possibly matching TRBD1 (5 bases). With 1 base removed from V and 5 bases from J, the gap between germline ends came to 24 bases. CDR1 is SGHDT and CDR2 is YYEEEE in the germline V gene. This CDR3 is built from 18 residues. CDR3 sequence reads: CASSLFGTVGLGTTEAFF. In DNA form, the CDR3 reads TGTGCCAGCAGCTTGTTTGGGACGGTTGGACTAGGGACTACTGAAGCTTTCTTT.

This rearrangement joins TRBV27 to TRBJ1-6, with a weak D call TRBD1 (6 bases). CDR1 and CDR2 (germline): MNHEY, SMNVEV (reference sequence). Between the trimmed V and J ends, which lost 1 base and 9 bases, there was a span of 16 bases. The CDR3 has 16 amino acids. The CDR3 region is CASSLFGGPLGSPLHF. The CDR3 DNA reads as TGTGCCAGCAGTTTATTCGGGGGGCCACTAGGTTCACCCCTCCACTTT.

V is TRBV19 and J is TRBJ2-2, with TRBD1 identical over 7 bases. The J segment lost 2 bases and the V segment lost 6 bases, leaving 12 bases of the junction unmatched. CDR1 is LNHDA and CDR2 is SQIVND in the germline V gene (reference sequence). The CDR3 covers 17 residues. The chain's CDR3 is CASSPGQSVFNTGELFF. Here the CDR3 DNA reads TGTGCCAGTAGCCCGGGACAGTCCGTTTTCAACACCGGGGAGCTGTTTTTT.

CDR3 sequence reads: CAWSDPRGRIIATQHF. CDR3 sequence (DNA): TGTGCCTGGAGCGACCCTAGGGGGCGGATCATCGCGACCCAGCATTTT. This chain joins TRBV30 and TRBJ1-5, with 7 bases aligning to TRBD1. CDR3 length: 16 residues. After removal of 3 bases from V and 11 bases from J, the junction contained 19 bases not matched to a gene. Germline values: CDR1 GTSNPN, CDR2 SVGIG (reference sequence).

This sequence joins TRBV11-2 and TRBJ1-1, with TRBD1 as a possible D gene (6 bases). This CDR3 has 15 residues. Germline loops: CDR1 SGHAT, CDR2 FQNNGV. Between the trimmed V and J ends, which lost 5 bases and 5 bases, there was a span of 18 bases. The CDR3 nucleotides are TGTGCCAGCAGCCTGGGGCGGGGGCCCGAGACTGAAGCTTTCTTT. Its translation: CASSLGRGPETEAFF.

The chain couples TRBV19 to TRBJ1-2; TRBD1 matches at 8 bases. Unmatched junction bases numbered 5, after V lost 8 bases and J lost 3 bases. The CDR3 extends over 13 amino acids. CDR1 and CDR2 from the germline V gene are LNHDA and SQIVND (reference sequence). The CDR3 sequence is CASSDRGDYGYTF. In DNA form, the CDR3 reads TGTGCCAGTTCAGACAGGGGTGACTATGGCTACACCTTC.

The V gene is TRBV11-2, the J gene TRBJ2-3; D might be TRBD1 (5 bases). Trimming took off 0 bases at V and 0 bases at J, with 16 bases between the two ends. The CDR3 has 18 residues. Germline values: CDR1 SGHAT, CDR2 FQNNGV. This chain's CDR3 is CASSLDKGAISSTDTQYF. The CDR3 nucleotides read TGTGCCAGCAGCTTAGATAAAGGGGCAATCTCTAGCACAGATACGCAGTATTTT.

CDR3 amino acids: CASHLGQTSSYNEQFF. CDR3 in DNA: TGCGCCAGCCATCTGGGACAAACGAGCTCCTACAATGAGCAGTTCTTC. The V call is TRBV5-1, the J call TRBJ2-1; possible D gene TRBD1, 6 bases. Germline V gene sequence: CDR1 SGHRS, CDR2 YFSETQ. The CDR3 consists of 16 residues. Trimming stripped 7 bases from V and 0 bases from J, with 17 bases between.

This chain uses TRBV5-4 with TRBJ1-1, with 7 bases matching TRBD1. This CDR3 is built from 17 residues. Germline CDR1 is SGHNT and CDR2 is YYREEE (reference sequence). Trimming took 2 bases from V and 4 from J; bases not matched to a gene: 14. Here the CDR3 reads CASSFRTGATQSTEAFF. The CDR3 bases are TGTGCCAGCAGCTTTCGGACAGGAGCAACACAGAGCACTGAAGCTTTCTTT.

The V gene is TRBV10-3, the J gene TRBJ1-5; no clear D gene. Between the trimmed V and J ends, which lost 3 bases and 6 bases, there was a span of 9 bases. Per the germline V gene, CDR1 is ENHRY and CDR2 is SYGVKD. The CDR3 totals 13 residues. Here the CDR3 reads CAISDPDTQPQHF. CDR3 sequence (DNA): TGTGCCATCAGTGACCCAGATACTCAGCCCCAGCATTTT.

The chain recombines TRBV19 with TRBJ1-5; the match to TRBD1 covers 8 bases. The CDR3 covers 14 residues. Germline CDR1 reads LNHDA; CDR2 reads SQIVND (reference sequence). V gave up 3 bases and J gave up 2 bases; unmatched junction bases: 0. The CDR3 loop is CASSMGQGNQPQHF. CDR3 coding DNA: TGTGCCAGTAGTATGGGACAGGGCAATCAGCCCCAGCATTTT.

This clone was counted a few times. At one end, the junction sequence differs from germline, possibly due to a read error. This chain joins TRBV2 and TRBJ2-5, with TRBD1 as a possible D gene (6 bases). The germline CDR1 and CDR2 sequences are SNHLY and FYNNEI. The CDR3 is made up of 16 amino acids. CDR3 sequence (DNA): TGTGCCAGCAGTGTCAGGACAGCGAATACTCAAGATACCCAGTACTTC. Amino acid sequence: CASSVRTANTQDTQYF.

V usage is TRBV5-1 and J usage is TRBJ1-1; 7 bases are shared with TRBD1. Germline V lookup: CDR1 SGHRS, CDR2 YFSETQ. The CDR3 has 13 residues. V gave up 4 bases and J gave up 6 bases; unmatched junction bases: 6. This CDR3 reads CASSNPTGSEAFF. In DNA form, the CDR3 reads TGCGCCAGCAGCAACCCGACAGGGTCTGAAGCTTTCTTT.

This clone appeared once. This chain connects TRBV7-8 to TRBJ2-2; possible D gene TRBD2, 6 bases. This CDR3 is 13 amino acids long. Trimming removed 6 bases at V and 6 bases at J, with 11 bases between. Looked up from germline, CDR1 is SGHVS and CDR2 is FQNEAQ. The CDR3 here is CASRRTSPGELFF. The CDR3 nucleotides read TGTGCCAGCAGGCGAACTAGCCCCGGGGAGCTGTTTTTT.

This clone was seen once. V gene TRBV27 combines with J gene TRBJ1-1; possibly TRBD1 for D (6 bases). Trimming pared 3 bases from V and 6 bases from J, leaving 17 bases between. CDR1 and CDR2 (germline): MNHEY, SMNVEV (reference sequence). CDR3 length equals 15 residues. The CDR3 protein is CASSFLPGGRAEAFF. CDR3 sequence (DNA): TGTGCCAGCAGTTTTCTTCCGGGGGGCAGGGCTGAAGCTTTCTTT.

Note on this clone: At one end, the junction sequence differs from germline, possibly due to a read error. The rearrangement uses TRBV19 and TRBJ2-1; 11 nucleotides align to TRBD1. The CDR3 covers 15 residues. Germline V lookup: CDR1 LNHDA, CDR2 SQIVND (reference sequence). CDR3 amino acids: CASRIGQGAFDEQFF. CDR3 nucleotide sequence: TGTGCCAGTAGAATAGGACAGGGGGCGTTCGATGAGCAGTTCTTC.

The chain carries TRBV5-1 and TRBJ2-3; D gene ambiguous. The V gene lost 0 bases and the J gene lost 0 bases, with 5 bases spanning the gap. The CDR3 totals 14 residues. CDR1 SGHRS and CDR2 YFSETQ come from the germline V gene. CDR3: CASSLVGSTDTQYF. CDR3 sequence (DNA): TGCGCCAGCAGCTTGGTCGGGAGCACAGATACGCAGTATTTT.

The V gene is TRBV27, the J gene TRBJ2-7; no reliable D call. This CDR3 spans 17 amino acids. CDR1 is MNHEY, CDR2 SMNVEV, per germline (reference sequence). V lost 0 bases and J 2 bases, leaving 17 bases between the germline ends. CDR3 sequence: CASSLSINWQDPYEQYF. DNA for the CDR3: TGTGCCAGCAGTTTATCGATAAATTGGCAGGATCCCTACGAGCAGTACTTC.

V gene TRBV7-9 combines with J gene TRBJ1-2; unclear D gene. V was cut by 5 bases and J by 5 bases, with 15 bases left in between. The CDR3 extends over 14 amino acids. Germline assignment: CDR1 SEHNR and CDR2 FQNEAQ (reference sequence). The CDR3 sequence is CASSASGLRYGYTF. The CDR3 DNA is TGTGCCAGCAGCGCTTCCGGACTGAGATATGGCTACACCTTC. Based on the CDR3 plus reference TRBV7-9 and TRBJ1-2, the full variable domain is DTGVSQNPRHKITKRGQNVTFRCDPISEHNRLYWYRQTLGQGPEFLTYFQNEAQLEKSRLLSDRFSAERPKGSFSTLEIQRTEQGDSAMYLCASSASGLRYGYTFGSGTRLTVV.

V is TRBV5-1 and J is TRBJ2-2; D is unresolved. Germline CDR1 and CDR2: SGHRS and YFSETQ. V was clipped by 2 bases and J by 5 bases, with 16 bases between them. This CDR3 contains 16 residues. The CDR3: CASSFVATPLTGELFF. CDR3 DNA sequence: TGCGCCAGCAGCTTCGTTGCGACACCGCTTACCGGGGAGCTGTTTTTT.

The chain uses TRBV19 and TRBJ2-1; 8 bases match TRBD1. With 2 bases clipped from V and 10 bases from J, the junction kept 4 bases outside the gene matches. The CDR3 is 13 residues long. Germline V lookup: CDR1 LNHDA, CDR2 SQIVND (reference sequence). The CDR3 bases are TGTGCCAGTAGTATACAGGGGGCTAGCGAGCAGTTCTTC. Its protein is CASSIQGASEQFF.

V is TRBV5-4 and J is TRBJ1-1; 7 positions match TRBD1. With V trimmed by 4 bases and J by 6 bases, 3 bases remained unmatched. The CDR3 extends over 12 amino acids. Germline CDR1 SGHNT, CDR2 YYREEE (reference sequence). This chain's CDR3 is CASSPDRAEAFF. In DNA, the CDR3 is TGTGCCAGCAGCCCAGACAGGGCTGAAGCTTTCTTT.

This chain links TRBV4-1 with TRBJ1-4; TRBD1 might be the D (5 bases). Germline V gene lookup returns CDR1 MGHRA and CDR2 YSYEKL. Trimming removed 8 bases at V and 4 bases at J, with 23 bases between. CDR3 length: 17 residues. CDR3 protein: CASGSDSRVGGNEKLFF. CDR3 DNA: TGCGCCAGCGGCTCAGACTCGAGGGTCGGGGGTAATGAAAAACTGTTTTTT.

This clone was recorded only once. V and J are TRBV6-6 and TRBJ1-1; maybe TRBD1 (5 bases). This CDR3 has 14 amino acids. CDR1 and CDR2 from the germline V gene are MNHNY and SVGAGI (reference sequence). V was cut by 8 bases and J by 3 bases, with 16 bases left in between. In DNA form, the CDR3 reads TGTGCCAGCGCTCGGCAGGGCGGGGACACTGAAGCTTTCTTT. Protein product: CASARQGGDTEAFF.